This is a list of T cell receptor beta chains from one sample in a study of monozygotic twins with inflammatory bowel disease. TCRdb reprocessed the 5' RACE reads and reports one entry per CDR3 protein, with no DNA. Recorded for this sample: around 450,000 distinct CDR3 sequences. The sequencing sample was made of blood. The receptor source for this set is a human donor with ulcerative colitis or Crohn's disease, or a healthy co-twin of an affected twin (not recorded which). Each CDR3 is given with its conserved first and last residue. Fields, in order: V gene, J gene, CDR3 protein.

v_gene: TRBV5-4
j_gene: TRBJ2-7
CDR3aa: CASSLVTSHDGQYF

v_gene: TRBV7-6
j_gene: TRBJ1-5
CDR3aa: CASSLARGSSPQHF

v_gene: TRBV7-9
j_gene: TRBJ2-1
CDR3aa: CASSLEGVEQFF

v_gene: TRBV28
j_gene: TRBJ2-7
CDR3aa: CASGGGKAFSYEQYF

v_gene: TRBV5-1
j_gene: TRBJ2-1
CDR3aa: CASAALAGVYNEQFF

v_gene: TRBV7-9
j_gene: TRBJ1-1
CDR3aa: CASSSRTGGVPEAFF

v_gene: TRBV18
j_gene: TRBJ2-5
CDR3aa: CASSQQGMVETQYF

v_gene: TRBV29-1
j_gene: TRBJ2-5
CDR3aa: CSARGGVEQETQYF

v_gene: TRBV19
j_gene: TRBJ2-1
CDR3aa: CASSSGRSEQFF

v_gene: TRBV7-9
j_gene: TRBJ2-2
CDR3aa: CASSLEWELFF

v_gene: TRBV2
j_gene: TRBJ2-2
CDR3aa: CASSGTGRITGELFF

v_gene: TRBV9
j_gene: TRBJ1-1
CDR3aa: CASSAHGTYHEGRLNTEAFF

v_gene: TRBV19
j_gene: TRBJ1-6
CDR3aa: CASSIRDSPLHF

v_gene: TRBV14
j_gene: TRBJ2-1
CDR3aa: CASSHRTSGGYNEQFF

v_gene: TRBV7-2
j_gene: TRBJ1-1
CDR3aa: CASSSRGQGATEAFF

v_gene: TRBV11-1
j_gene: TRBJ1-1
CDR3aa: CASGGLTEAFF

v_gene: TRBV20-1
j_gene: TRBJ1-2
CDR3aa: CSARFSVPNYGYTF

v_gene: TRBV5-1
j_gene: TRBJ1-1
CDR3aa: CASSLQGQNTEAFF

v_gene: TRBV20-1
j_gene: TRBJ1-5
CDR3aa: CSARDSGQGYQPQHF

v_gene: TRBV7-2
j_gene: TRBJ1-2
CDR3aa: CASSRIPRDYGYTF

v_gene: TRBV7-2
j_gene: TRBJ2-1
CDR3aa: CASSLWWDPGNEQFF

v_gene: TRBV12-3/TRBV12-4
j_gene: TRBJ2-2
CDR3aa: CASSLGSGGPGELFF

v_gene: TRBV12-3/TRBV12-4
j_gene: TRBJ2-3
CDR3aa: CASSREQTDTQYF